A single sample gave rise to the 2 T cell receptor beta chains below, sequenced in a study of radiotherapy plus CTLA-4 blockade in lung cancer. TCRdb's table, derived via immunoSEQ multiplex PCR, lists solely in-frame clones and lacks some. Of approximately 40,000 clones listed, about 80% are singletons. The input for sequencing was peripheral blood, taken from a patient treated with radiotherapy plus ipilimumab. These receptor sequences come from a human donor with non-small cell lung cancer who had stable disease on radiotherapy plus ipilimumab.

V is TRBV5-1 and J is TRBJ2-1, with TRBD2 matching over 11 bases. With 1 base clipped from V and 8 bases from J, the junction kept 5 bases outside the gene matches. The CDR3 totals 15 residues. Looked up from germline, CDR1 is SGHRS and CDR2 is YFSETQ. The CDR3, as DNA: TGCGCCAGCAGCTTGATCACTAGCGGGGGCGATGAGCAGTTCTTC. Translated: CASSLITSGGDEQFF.

The DNA of the CDR3 is TGCGCCAGCAGCCAACGACAGGGGGAGGGCACTGAAGCTTTCTTT. Translating gives CASSQRQGEGTEAFF. The chain is built from TRBV4-3 and TRBJ1-1; TRBD1 matches 9 bases. Trimming removed 2 bases from V and 4 bases from J; junction bases left unmatched: 5. CDR3 size: 15 residues. Germline loops: CDR1 LGHNA, CDR2 YSLEER.